The clone carrying this TCR beta chain was counted between two and nine times. The entry originates in a study of blood T cell repertoires in COVID-19. Study-level background: The samples span acute and convalescent COVID-19 from the United States, Italy and Spain. From T cells, B-cell-depleted T cells, or PBMCs came the material, which was cDNA or gDNA.

The CDR3 runs 15 residues. V gave up 0 bases and J gave up 4 bases, with 12 bases separating them. The germline V gene encodes CDR1 SGDLS and CDR2 YYNGEE. Clones were read by immunoSEQ multiplex PCR, and TCRdb kept only the in-frame ones, dropping some. The profile shows 15,000 to 20,000 clones, approximately 85% of them singletons. Material for sequencing was peripheral blood. The source is a man at least 80 years old with acute or convalescent COVID-19. This sequence joins TRBV9 and TRBJ2-3; D possibly corresponds to TRBD1 (6 bases). The CDR3, as DNA: TGTGCCAGCAGCGTAGTGGGGACATATGCAGATACGCAGTATTTT. Its translation: CASSVVGTYADTQYF.